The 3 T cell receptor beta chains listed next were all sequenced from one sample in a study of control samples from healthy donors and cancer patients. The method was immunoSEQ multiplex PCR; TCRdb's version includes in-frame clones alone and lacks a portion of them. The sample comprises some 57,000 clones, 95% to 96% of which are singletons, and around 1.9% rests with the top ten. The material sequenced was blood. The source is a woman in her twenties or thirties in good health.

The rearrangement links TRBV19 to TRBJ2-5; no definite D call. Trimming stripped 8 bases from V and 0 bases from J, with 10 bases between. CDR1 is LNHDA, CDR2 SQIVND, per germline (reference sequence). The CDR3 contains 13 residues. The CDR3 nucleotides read TGTGCCAGTTCGCGGCTGTACCAAGAGACCCAGTACTTC. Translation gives CASSRLYQETQYF.

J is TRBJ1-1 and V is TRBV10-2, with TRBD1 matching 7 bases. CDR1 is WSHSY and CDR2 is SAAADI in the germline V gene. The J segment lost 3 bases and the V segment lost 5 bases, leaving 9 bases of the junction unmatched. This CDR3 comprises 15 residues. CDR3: CASSYPTGTDTEAFF. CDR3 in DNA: TGCGCCAGCAGTTATCCGACAGGGACGGACACTGAAGCTTTCTTT.

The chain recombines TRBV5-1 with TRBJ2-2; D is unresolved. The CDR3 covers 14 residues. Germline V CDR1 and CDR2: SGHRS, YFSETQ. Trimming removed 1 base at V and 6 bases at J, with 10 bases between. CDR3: CASSLTLPPGELFF. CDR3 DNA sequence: TGCGCCAGCAGCTTGACTCTCCCGCCCGGGGAGCTGTTTTTT. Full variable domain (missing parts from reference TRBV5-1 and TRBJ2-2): KAGVTQTPRYLIKTRGQQVTLSCSPISGHRSVSWYQQTPGQGLQFLFEYFSETQRNKGNFPGRFSGRQFSNSRSEMNVSTLELGDSALYLCASSLTLPPGELFFGEGSRLTVL.